The next 23 T cell receptor beta chains were all read from a single sample in a study of blood T cell repertoires in COVID-19. Libraries were prepared by immunoSEQ multiplex PCR; TCRdb keeps only in-frame clonotypes and omits some of them. The repertoire has about 140,000 clones, more than 75% of them found once; the top ten carry more than 5%. Sequenced input: peripheral blood. Source of these receptors: a human donor in a cohort sampled during active COVID-19.

J is TRBJ2-5 and V is TRBV19, with D possibly matching TRBD1 (5 bases). CDR1 and CDR2 from the germline V gene are LNHDA and SQIVND (reference sequence). The CDR3 consists of 14 residues. The V end was cut by 6 bases, the J end by 2 bases, with 13 bases between. CDR3 sequence reads: CASSSGRFQETQYF. DNA for the CDR3: TGTGCCAGTAGCTCAGGGCGCTTTCAAGAGACCCAGTACTTC.

This chain connects TRBV2 to TRBJ2-3; tentatively, D is TRBD2 (5 bases). Trimming shortened V by 7 bases and J by 1 base, and 15 bases separated the two germline ends. CDR1 is SNHLY, CDR2 FYNNEI, per germline. The CDR3 contains 15 residues. The CDR3 bases are TGTGCCAGCAAGACCGGCACCGGGGGCACAGATACGCAGTATTTT. Amino acids: CASKTGTGGTDTQYF.

This chain uses TRBV27 with TRBJ2-6; possibly TRBD2 for D (5 bases). Germline CDR1 and CDR2: MNHEY and SMNVEV (reference sequence). The CDR3 is 15 residues long. The germline V and J ends were trimmed by 3 bases and 4 bases, with 10 bases remaining between them. CDR3 amino acids: CASSFRGSGANVLTF. The CDR3 bases are TGTGCCAGCAGTTTCCGGGGTTCCGGGGCCAACGTCCTGACTTTC.

This rearrangement joins TRBV29-1 to TRBJ1-1; D might be TRBD1 (5 bases). V was pared by 5 bases and J by 1 base, with 11 bases between. The V gene's germline CDR1 is SQVTM and CDR2 ANQGSEA. The CDR3 is 13 residues long. CDR3 in amino acids: CSVQQQENTEAFF. In DNA, the CDR3 is TGCAGCGTTCAACAACAGGAGAACACTGAAGCTTTCTTT.

J is TRBJ2-3 and V is TRBV29-1; 9 bases match TRBD2. Germline lookup yields CDR1 SQVTM and CDR2 ANQGSEA. V dropped 4 bases and J dropped 1; count of bases not matched to a gene: 6. This CDR3 has 15 amino acids. This CDR3 reads CSVVLGLARTDTQYF. The CDR3 nucleotides are TGCAGCGTTGTGCTGGGACTAGCCCGCACAGATACGCAGTATTTT.

The chain recombines TRBV3-1 (or the pseudogene TRBV3-2) with TRBJ2-1, with TRBD1 identical over 10 bases. CDR1 is LGHDT, CDR2 YNNKEL, per germline (reference sequence). This CDR3 is built from 16 residues. V lost 2 bases and J lost 5; bases outside the gene matches: 6. This chain's CDR3 is CASSQQGQGMDNEQFF. CDR3 nucleotides: TGTGCCAGCAGCCAACAGGGACAGGGGATGGACAATGAGCAGTTCTTC.

V gene TRBV5-4 combines with J gene TRBJ2-7; the D gene is possibly TRBD2 (5 bases). The CDR3 covers 15 residues. Germline loops: CDR1 SGHNT, CDR2 YYREEE (reference sequence). The germline V and J ends were trimmed by 0 bases and 6 bases, with 16 bases remaining between them. The CDR3 DNA reads TGTGCCAGCAGCTTGGTGGCAGCTACTAGGAGCGAGCAGTACTTC. As protein: CASSLVAATRSEQYF. Combining the CDR3 with reference TRBV5-4 and TRBJ2-7 gives the whole variable domain ETGVTQSPTHLIKTRGQQVTLRCSSQSGHNTVSWYQQALGQGPQFIFQYYREEENGRGNFPPRFSGLQFPNYSSELNVNALELDDSALYLCASSLVAATRSEQYFGPGTRLTVT.

This clone has just one count. V and J are TRBV10-2 and TRBJ2-2; 8 bases are shared with TRBD2. CDR1 and CDR2 (germline): WSHSY, SAAADI. The length of the CDR3 is 14 residues. V lost 8 bases, J lost 0 bases, and 2 bases stayed unmatched. The CDR3: CASASGSNTGELFF. CDR3 in DNA: TGCGCCAGCGCTAGCGGGTCGAACACCGGGGAGCTGTTTTTT.

The chain joins TRBV7-3 to TRBJ2-2, with D perhaps matching TRBD2 (6 bases). The V end lost 5 bases, the J end lost 5 bases, and 18 bases lay between the germline ends. Germline CDR1 is SGHTA and CDR2 is FQGTGA. This CDR3 is 16 amino acids long. CDR3 nucleotide sequence: TGTGCCAGCAGCCCCCCTGGAGGAGCGGGTACCGGGGAGCTGTTTTTT. Its translation: CASSPPGGAGTGELFF.

This sequence joins TRBV27 and TRBJ2-1, with a possible D match to TRBD1 (6 bases). V dropped 0 bases and J dropped 8 bases, with 17 bases sitting between them. This CDR3 spans 16 amino acids. Per germline, CDR1 MNHEY and CDR2 SMNVEV (reference sequence). Written as DNA, the CDR3 is TGTGCCAGCAGTTTATCCCGGGCGGCAGGGGATTATGAGCAGTTCTTC. Amino acid sequence: CASSLSRAAGDYEQFF.

The chain uses TRBV29-1 and TRBJ1-2; D gene unclear. From germline, CDR1 is SQVTM and CDR2 ANQGSEA. The CDR3 length is 11 residues. Trimming took off 4 bases at V and 8 bases at J, with 11 bases between the two ends. This CDR3 reads CSVVGGRGYTF. As DNA, the CDR3 is TGCAGCGTTGTGGGCGGGAGGGGCTACACCTTC.

The rearrangement joins TRBV15 to TRBJ1-5; D may be TRBD1 (6 bases). V shed 0 bases and J shed 5 bases, with 17 bases lying between them. Looked up from germline, CDR1 is LNHNV and CDR2 is YYDKDF (reference sequence). The CDR3 consists of 17 residues. The CDR3 sequence: CATSRDSGARWDQPQHF. CDR3 DNA: TGTGCCACCAGCAGAGATTCAGGGGCTCGCTGGGATCAGCCCCAGCATTTT.

The genes are TRBV14 and TRBJ1-1; D ambiguous. CDR3 length: 13 amino acids. Looked up from germline, CDR1 is SGHDN and CDR2 is FVKESK. The V end was cut by 4 bases, the J end by 0 bases, with 6 bases between. In nucleotides, the CDR3 is TGTGCCAGCAGCCTAGCAATGAACACTGAAGCTTTCTTT. Amino acids: CASSLAMNTEAFF.

This chain uses TRBV23-1 with TRBJ1-6; tentative D call: TRBD1 (6 bases). TRBV23-1 falls under the ORF class, with uncertain function. The CDR3 is made up of 17 amino acids. Trimming left V 2 bases short and J 8 bases short, with 19 bases between. The CDR3 nucleotides read TGCGCCAGCAGTCAAATCGAGGGGGTTCTTAATTATTCACCCCTCCACTTT. Amino acids: CASSQIEGVLNYSPLHF.

V and J are TRBV27 and TRBJ1-2; TRBD1 agrees at 7 bases. This CDR3 has 15 amino acids. Germline V gene lookup returns CDR1 MNHEY and CDR2 SMNVEV (reference sequence). J lost 7 bases, V lost 2 bases, and 10 bases had no gene match. DNA for the CDR3: TGTGCCAGCAGTTTAAGGGGGCTTGGGGTGGGTGGCTACACCTTC. Its translation is CASSLRGLGVGGYTF.

This clone was seen more than once but under ten times. This chain joins TRBV28 and TRBJ2-7; 7 nucleotides line up with TRBD2. With V trimmed by 1 base and J by 4 bases, 16 bases remained unmatched. The CDR3 is 18 amino acids. Germline V lookup: CDR1 MDHEN, CDR2 SYDVKM. The CDR3 protein is CASSLFGASGDLKYEQYF. The CDR3 region has the DNA TGTGCCAGCAGTTTATTCGGTGCGAGCGGGGACCTTAAGTACGAGCAGTACTTC.

The genes are TRBV19 and TRBJ2-5; 7 nucleotides agree with TRBD1. Per germline, CDR1 LNHDA and CDR2 SQIVND (reference sequence). This CDR3 is built from 16 residues. Trimming took 1 base from V and 6 from J; bases not matched to a gene: 11. CDR3 protein: CASSIAFTTGSKTQYF. The CDR3 DNA reads as TGTGCCAGTAGTATAGCTTTCACGACAGGGTCCAAGACCCAGTACTTC.

The gene calls are TRBV21-1 and TRBJ1-3; the table gives TRBD1 as D, unverified against the DNA. TRBV21-1 represents a pseudogene. There are 19 residues in the CDR3. In DNA, the CDR3 is TGTGCCAGCAGCAACTCCCTCCCGGGACAGGGTAGGTATGGAAACACCATATATTTT. Translation gives CASSNSLPGQGRYGNTIYF.

This clone was picked up one time. This sample also contains other DNA sequences that code for the same CDR3. The chain employs TRBV28 and TRBJ2-2, with TRBD1 identical over 9 bases. V shed 6 bases and J 6 bases; nucleotides not matched to a gene: 8. Germline-derived CDR1 and CDR2 are MDHEN and SYDVKM. The CDR3 runs 15 residues. The CDR3 here is CASSLNRGRSGELFF. DNA for the CDR3: TGTGCCAGCAGCCTCAACAGGGGGCGATCCGGGGAGCTGTTTTTT.

The chain recombines TRBV3-1 (or the pseudogene TRBV3-2) with TRBJ2-5, with 12 nucleotides matching TRBD2. J gave up 5 bases and V 0 bases, and 4 bases lay outside the gene matches. The CDR3 has 16 residues. The germline V gene has CDR1 LGHDT and CDR2 YNNKEL (reference sequence). CDR3 sequence (DNA): TGTGCCAGCAGCCAAGATCGACTAGCGGGGGTGGAGACCCAGTACTTC. Translated, it gives CASSQDRLAGVETQYF.

The rearrangement links TRBV11-2 to TRBJ2-7, with D unresolved. Germline values: CDR1 SGHAT, CDR2 FQNNGV. Trimming left V 1 base short and J 4 bases short, with 8 bases between. This CDR3 spans 13 amino acids. The DNA for the CDR3 is TGTGCCAGCAGCTTAGTGAATACTTACGAGCAGTACTTC. This translates into CASSLVNTYEQYF.

The chain joins TRBV5-1 to TRBJ2-7; D is possibly TRBD2 (5 bases). The germline V gene encodes CDR1 SGHRS and CDR2 YFSETQ. The CDR3 has 14 amino acids. The ends were cut back, 0 bases at V and 7 bases at J, with 14 bases in the middle. DNA for the CDR3: TGCGCCAGCAGCTTGGGTTCTATGTCGGGGGAGCAGTACTTC. It yields the protein CASSLGSMSGEQYF.

The chain joins TRBV9 to TRBJ2-3, with D perhaps matching TRBD2 (6 bases). CDR3 length: 15 residues. CDR1 is SGDLS, CDR2 YYNGEE, per germline. Trimming left V 5 bases short and J 2 bases short, with 15 bases between. The CDR3 here is CASSAYRGNTDTQYF. CDR3 coding DNA: TGTGCCAGCAGTGCCTATCGGGGGAACACAGATACGCAGTATTTT.